The 17 T cell receptor beta chains given below trace back to one sample, sequenced in a study of radiation and T cells in renal cell carcinoma. The repertoire was sequenced with immunoSEQ multiplex PCR; TCRdb's copy has only in-frame clones and lacks some. The top ten hold approximately 23% of the sample, which has some 25,000 clones, roughly 50% seen once. As for treatment: treatment-naive control, cytoreductive nephrectomy. The sequencing used tumor tissue, collected from a patient whose treatment was nephrectomy without radiotherapy. The receptors originated from a man in his forties with renal cell carcinoma.

V and J are TRBV5-4 and TRBJ1-2; maybe TRBD1 (5 bases). V was cut by 4 bases and J by 8 bases, with 21 bases left in between. This CDR3 has 15 amino acids. The germline gives CDR1 SGHNT, CDR2 YYREEE (reference sequence). The DNA for the CDR3 is TGTGCCAGCAGCGAAGAGACCGGGACCCAGCGGGGCTACACCTTC. It codes for CASSEETGTQRGYTF.

This clone turned up a few times. The chain recombines TRBV5-1 with TRBJ2-7; D is perhaps TRBD2 (5 bases). The CDR3 spans 14 residues. V dropped 0 bases and J dropped 3 bases, with 10 bases sitting between them. CDR1 is SGHRS and CDR2 is YFSETQ in the germline V gene. CDR3 loop: CASSLEGEVYEQYF. CDR3 DNA sequence: TGCGCCAGCAGCTTGGAGGGAGAGGTCTACGAGCAGTACTTC.

By frequency in the sample, this clone is medium-sized (0.01 to 0.1%). The chain employs TRBV5-1 and TRBJ1-6; 10 nucleotides agree with TRBD1. Trimming at V came to 4 bases and at J to 7 bases, leaving 11 bases not matched to a gene. From germline, CDR1 is SGHRS and CDR2 YFSETQ. The CDR3 extends over 17 amino acids. CDR3 nucleotides: TGCGCCAGCAGCCAAGGCCCCGGGACAGGGGACAATTCACCCCTCCACTTT. This translates into CASSQGPGTGDNSPLHF.

By sample share, this clone is medium-sized. CDR3 bases: TGTGCCAGCAGCTTAGGGGCCTTACTGGGCTACACCTTC. Its protein is CASSLGALLGYTF. The chain is built from TRBV7-9 and TRBJ1-2; D remains ambiguous. V lost 1 base and J lost 8, with 11 bases in between. CDR3 length equals 13 residues. The V gene's germline CDR1 is SEHNR and CDR2 FQNEAQ (reference sequence).

The chain uses TRBV7-9 and TRBJ2-5, with D perhaps being TRBD1 or TRBD2 (5 bases each). The CDR3 sequence is 17 residues long. V gave up 5 bases and J gave up 3 bases, with 22 bases separating them. The germline V gene has CDR1 SEHNR and CDR2 FQNEAQ (reference sequence). The CDR3 spells CASSPARGGAQKETQYF. As DNA, the CDR3 is TGTGCCAGCAGCCCAGCTCGGGGCGGAGCACAGAAAGAGACCCAGTACTTC.

The chain is built from TRBV7-9 and TRBJ2-5; D possibly corresponds to TRBD2 (6 bases). V was clipped by 4 bases and J by 4 bases, with 16 bases between them. This CDR3 is built from 15 residues. The germline V gene encodes CDR1 SEHNR and CDR2 FQNEAQ (reference sequence). The chain's CDR3 is CASSSPRGGIETQYF. In DNA form, the CDR3 reads TGTGCCAGCAGCTCCCCCCGGGGCGGGATAGAGACCCAGTACTTC.

The chain combines TRBV10-1 with TRBJ2-7; D is undetermined. The CDR3 has 10 amino acids. V lost 4 bases and J lost 12, with 10 bases in between. The germline V gene encodes CDR1 WNHNN and CDR2 SYGVQD (reference sequence). CDR3 DNA: TGCGCCAGCAGTGCTATCAAGCGGTACGTC. As protein: CASSAIKRYV.

This clone was counted between two and nine times. This rearrangement joins TRBV19 to TRBJ1-1; 10 nucleotides match TRBD1. The CDR3 length is 15 residues. The V and J ends lost 3 bases and 6 bases, in that order; junction bases with no gene match: 7. CDR1 and CDR2 (germline): LNHDA, SQIVND (reference sequence). CDR3 sequence: CASSIGDRGVAEAFF. The CDR3 DNA follows: TGTGCCAGTAGTATTGGGGACAGGGGAGTGGCTGAAGCTTTCTTT.

This chain links TRBV2 with TRBJ1-1; D gene uncertain. The CDR3 runs 12 residues. The V end was cut by 7 bases, the J end by 0 bases, with 6 bases between. CDR1 SNHLY and CDR2 FYNNEI come from the germline V gene. This CDR3 is CASNVVNTEAFF. The CDR3 DNA reads as TGTGCCAGCAATGTAGTGAACACTGAAGCTTTCTTT.

This clone is medium-sized. The chain couples TRBV5-8 to TRBJ2-3, with 11 bases lining up with TRBD2. Unmatched junction bases numbered 8, after V lost 0 bases and J lost 2 bases. The CDR3 length is 18 residues. The germline CDR1 and CDR2 sequences are SGHTS and YDEGEE. The CDR3 DNA reads as TGTGCCAGCAGCTTGGTGTCTAGCGGGGGGACTAACACAGATACGCAGTATTTT. Translation: CASSLVSSGGTNTDTQYF. Full variable domain (remainder filled in from reference TRBV5-8 and TRBJ2-3): EAGVTQSPTHLIKTRGQQATLRCSPISGHTSVYWYQQALGLGLQFLLWYDEGEERNRGNFPPRFSGRQFPNYSSELNVNALELEDSALYLCASSLVSSGGTNTDTQYFGPGTRLTVL.

The rearrangement uses TRBV28 and TRBJ1-2, with D perhaps matching TRBD1 (6 bases). Germline CDR1 reads MDHEN; CDR2 reads SYDVKM. V shed 4 bases and J shed 4 bases, with 19 bases lying between them. This CDR3 spans 16 amino acids. This CDR3 reads CASSSLSQQGPYGYTF. The DNA for the CDR3 is TGTGCCAGCAGTTCACTGTCCCAACAGGGTCCCTATGGCTACACCTTC.

The chain couples TRBV5-1 to TRBJ2-3; 8 nucleotides align to TRBD1. Germline V CDR1 and CDR2: SGHRS, YFSETQ. With 2 bases clipped from V and 4 bases from J, the junction kept 3 bases outside the gene matches. The CDR3 runs 14 residues. CDR3 nucleotide sequence: TGCGCCAGCAGCTTCGGACAGGGATCAGATACGCAGTATTTT. Residues: CASSFGQGSDTQYF.

The V gene is TRBV6-1, the J gene TRBJ1-6, with a weak D call TRBD1 (5 bases). Looked up from germline, CDR1 is MNHNS and CDR2 is SASEGT. The CDR3 totals 15 residues. Trimming stripped 5 bases from V and 6 bases from J, with 14 bases between. The CDR3 sequence: CASSPTGGINSPLHF. The DNA for the CDR3 is TGTGCCAGCAGTCCCACCGGGGGAATTAATTCACCCCTCCACTTT.

This chain links TRBV18 with TRBJ1-1; no clear D. V lost 6 bases and J lost 0, with 20 bases in between. CDR1 is KGHSH and CDR2 is LQKENI in the germline V gene. This CDR3 spans 17 amino acids. CDR3 amino acids: CASSPNAPGMMNTEAFF. The CDR3 DNA follows: TGTGCCAGCTCGCCAAACGCCCCGGGTATGATGAACACTGAAGCTTTCTTT.

In this sample, this clone turned up a few times. The V and J genes are TRBV6-6 and TRBJ2-5; possibly TRBD1 for D (6 bases). Between the trimmed V and J ends, which lost 4 bases and 4 bases, there was a span of 13 bases. Per germline, CDR1 MNHNY and CDR2 SVGAGI (reference sequence). This CDR3 contains 14 residues. CDR3 bases: TGTGCCAGCAGTTCCCCGGACAGTATAGAGACCCAGTACTTC. It encodes CASSSPDSIETQYF.

To note about this clone: A junction end diverges from the germline sequence, so it may reflect a read error. The chain carries TRBV2 and TRBJ2-5, with 14 bases identical to TRBD2. The CDR3 length is 17 residues. Germline assignment: CDR1 SNHLY and CDR2 FYNNEI. CDR3 nucleotides: TGTGCCAGCAGAGAAGGGGGGACTAGCGGGAGTCATCAGACCCAGTACTTC. Translation gives CASREGGTSGSHQTQYF. Together with reference TRBV2 and TRBJ2-5, the CDR3 gives the full variable domain: EPEVTQTPSHQVTQMGQEVILRCVPISNHLYFYWYRQILGQKVEFLVSFYNNEISEKSEIFDDQFSVERPDGSNFTLKIRSTKLEDSAMYFCASREGGTSGSHQTQYFGPGTRLLVL.

The rearrangement uses TRBV5-5 and TRBJ1-5; 7 bases are shared with TRBD1. V shed 4 bases and J 3 bases; nucleotides not matched to a gene: 10. Germline loops: CDR1 SGHKS, CDR2 YYEKEE (reference sequence). CDR3 length: 16 amino acids. The CDR3, as DNA: TGTGCCAGCAGCCCTACCTTGACAGGGACCAATCAGCCCCAGCATTTT. Its translation is CASSPTLTGTNQPQHF.